This TCR beta chain originates from a study of blood T cell repertoires in COVID-19. Study in general: Samples came from the United States, Italy and Spain, spanning acute and convalescent COVID-19. Nucleic acid was either cDNA or gDNA, and it came from T cells, B-cell-depleted T cells, or PBMCs.

Measured with immunoSEQ multiplex PCR; TCRdb has only the in-frame clones, and not every one. The sample lists roughly 300,000 clones, over 75% occurring once. CDR1 and CDR2 (germline): LNHDA, SQIVND (reference sequence). V lost 6 bases to trimming and J lost 11 bases; unmatched junction nucleotides: 7. The CDR3 length is 13 residues. The chain couples TRBV19 to TRBJ1-1, with 12 bases fitting TRBD1. The sequence came from a human donor in a cohort sampled during active COVID-19. The sample taken for sequencing was peripheral blood. CDR3 amino acids: CASRKGQGADAFF. CDR3 DNA: TGTGCCAGTAGGAAGGGACAGGGGGCGGACGCTTTCTTT.